This T cell receptor (beta chain) appears in the sequencing data of a study of cytomegalovirus exposure and HLA in healthy donors. Researchers ran the PCR with 60 Vbeta and 13 Jbeta primers. Sequencing used immunoSEQ multiplex PCR; TCRdb keeps in-frame clones, though not all of them. The data hold 85,000 to 130,000 clones, with about 70% observed a single time. Sequencing input: PBMCs. This sequence originates from a boy under 18 in good health and CMV-seronegative.

The CDR3 coding sequence is TGTGCCAGCAGCAGACAGGGTGGTACTGAAGCTTTCTTT. Translated: CASSRQGGTEAFF. V is TRBV5-4 and J is TRBJ1-1; TRBD1 matches at 7 bases. The CDR3 is made up of 13 amino acids. V gave up 4 bases and J gave up 5 bases; unmatched junction bases: 5. CDR1 SGHNT and CDR2 YYREEE come from the germline V gene (reference sequence).